These 7 T cell receptor beta chains were sequenced from one sample in a study of blood T cell repertoires in COVID-19. TCRdb's copy holds only in-frame clones and misses some; the assay was immunoSEQ multiplex PCR. The sample has about 130,000 clones; roughly 84% are singletons. Material: peripheral blood. The receptors originated from a woman older than 75 with acute or convalescent COVID-19.

The chain employs TRBV28 and TRBJ1-2; 7 positions match TRBD1. The V segment lost 9 bases and the J segment 1 base; nucleotides outside the gene matches: 11. The CDR3 is 15 residues long. The V gene's germline CDR1 is MDHEN and CDR2 SYDVKM. This chain's CDR3 is CASSQGTLFNYGYTF. CDR3 nucleotides: TGTGCCAGTTCACAGGGGACCCTTTTTAACTATGGCTACACCTTC.

The chain couples TRBV5-1 to TRBJ1-1; 8 nucleotides match TRBD1. The germline gives CDR1 SGHRS, CDR2 YFSETQ. The V and J ends lost 1 base and 4 bases, in that order; junction bases with no gene match: 0. The CDR3 consists of 13 residues. This CDR3 reads CASSLTGGTEAFF. The CDR3 DNA follows: TGCGCCAGCAGCTTGACAGGGGGCACTGAAGCTTTCTTT.

This clone was found a few times. V and J are TRBV9 and TRBJ1-1, with D tentatively TRBD1 (5 bases). Germline loops: CDR1 SGDLS, CDR2 YYNGEE. With 4 bases removed from V and 2 bases from J, the gap between germline ends came to 9 bases. The CDR3 is 13 residues long. CDR3 sequence (DNA): TGTGCCAGCAGCACCCAGGGTAACACTGAAGCTTTCTTT. Translated: CASSTQGNTEAFF. The full variable domain, in which reference TRBV9 and TRBJ1-1 provide the parts outside the CDR3, is DSGVTQTPKHLITATGQRVTLRCSPRSGDLSVYWYQQSLDQGLQFLIQYYNGEERAKGNILERFSAQQFPDLHSELNLSSLELGDSALYFCASSTQGNTEAFFGQGTRLTVV.

This sequence joins TRBV5-8 and TRBJ2-5; D might be TRBD1 (6 bases). Deletions cut 4 bases from V and 0 bases from J, with 7 bases between. The CDR3 spans 13 residues. Germline assignment: CDR1 SGHTS and CDR2 YDEGEE. The CDR3 is CASSDRNQETQYF. CDR3 DNA: TGTGCCAGCAGCGACAGGAACCAAGAGACCCAGTACTTC.

This clone was seen only a few times. The genes are TRBV4-3 and TRBJ2-7, with 7 bases aligning to TRBD1. Per germline, CDR1 LGHNA and CDR2 YSLEER. The CDR3 loop spans 16 amino acids. The junction had 5 bases not matched to a gene; V was cut back by 0 bases and J by 0 bases. The CDR3 reads CASSQELGTASYEQYF. CDR3 bases: TGCGCCAGCAGCCAAGAATTGGGGACAGCCTCCTACGAGCAGTACTTC.

V is TRBV6-2 or TRBV6-3 and J is TRBJ2-1; 14 bases fit TRBD2. There are 15 residues in the CDR3. V dropped 5 bases and J dropped 6; count of bases not matched to a gene: 3. The germline V gene has CDR1 MNHEY and CDR2 SVGEGT. This CDR3 reads CASSQTSGRANEQFF. The CDR3 DNA follows: TGTGCCAGCAGTCAGACTAGCGGGAGGGCCAATGAGCAGTTCTTC.

The CDR3 DNA follows: TGTGCCAGCAACCCCTCAAGCGGGAGTGTAGGTGGAGAGACCCAGTACTTC. Its protein product is CASNPSSGSVGGETQYF. The V call is TRBV3-1 (or the pseudogene TRBV3-2), the J call TRBJ2-5; 8 nucleotides line up with TRBD2. Unmatched junction bases numbered 17, after V lost 7 bases and J lost 4 bases. The CDR3 spans 17 residues. The germline V gene has CDR1 LGHDT and CDR2 YNNKEL (reference sequence).